These T cell receptor beta chains were read from a single sample in a study of cytomegalovirus exposure and HLA in healthy donors. Sequenced by immunoSEQ multiplex PCR; TCRdb stores in-frame clones only, minus some. This table has more than 150,000 clones, roughly 88% appearing once. Sequenced: PBMCs. The receptors stem from a man between 18 and 35 years old in good health and CMV-seropositive. Each CDR3 is given with its conserved first and last residue. Each record gives: V gene, D gene, J gene, clone size, CDR3 protein, CDR3 DNA. A D gene is named only where the DNA matches it firmly. Clone size appears in some rows only: once, few, many, or a class for an expanded clone.

TRBV5-1,TRBD1,TRBJ2-3,.,CASSLTGAGTDTQYF,TGCGCCAGCAGCTTAACAGGGGCCGGCACAGATACGCAGTATTTT
TRBV25-1,.,TRBJ1-1,.,CASSEYYLGGRVNTEAFF,TGTGCCAGCAGTGAATATTACCTTGGGGGCAGGGTAAACACTGAAGCTTTCTTT
TRBV5-4,.,TRBJ2-3,.,CASSSKQADTQYF,TGTGCCAGCAGCTCAAAACAGGCAGATACGCAGTATTTT
TRBV7-9,.,TRBJ1-1,.,CASSQPGGGWGTEAFF,TGTGCCAGCAGTCAGCCCGGGGGAGGCTGGGGTACTGAAGCTTTCTTT
TRBV2,.,TRBJ1-1,few,CASKIAEITEAFF,TGTGCCAGCAAGATTGCCGAGATCACTGAAGCTTTCTTT
TRBV2,TRBD1,TRBJ2-1,.,CASSSTPGQGTWQFF,TGTGCCAGCAGTTCAACCCCGGGACAGGGAACTTGGCAGTTCTTC
TRBV4-3,.,TRBJ2-1,.,CASSQDVRAFNEQFF,TGCGCCAGCAGCCAAGATGTTAGAGCGTTCAATGAGCAGTTCTTC
TRBV2,.,TRBJ2-1,.,CASRGRTYNEQFF,TGTGCCAGCAGGGGGCGCACCTACAATGAGCAGTTCTTC
TRBV5-5,.,TRBJ1-3,.,CASSPQAAAGGNTIYF,TGTGCCAGCAGCCCACAGGCTGCCGCTGGTGGAAACACCATATATTTT
TRBV7-2,.,TRBJ1-1,.,CASSSEAMDTEAFF,TGTGCCAGCAGCTCCGAAGCAATGGACACTGAAGCTTTCTTT
TRBV29-1,.,TRBJ2-5,.,CSGKHGETQYF,TGCAGCGGAAAGCATGGAGAGACCCAGTACTTC
TRBV9,.,TRBJ2-2,once,CASSAVVGGADYYTGELFF,TGTGCCAGCAGCGCCGTAGTTGGAGGAGCCGACTATTACACCGGGGAGCTGTTTTTT
TRBV27,TRBD2,TRBJ2-5,.,CASSTRLAGKQETQYF,TGTGCCAGCAGCACCAGACTAGCGGGAAAACAAGAGACCCAGTACTTC
TRBV7-9,TRBD1,TRBJ2-5,.,CSSSSFPDPGQQETQYF,TGTTCCAGCAGCTCCTTTCCGGACCCGGGACAGCAAGAGACCCAGTACTTC
TRBV9,TRBD1,TRBJ1-4,once,CASSAGDRVSEKLFF,TGTGCCAGCAGCGCTGGGGACAGGGTATCCGAAAAACTGTTTTTT
TRBV10-3,TRBD1,TRBJ1-6,.,CAISYGTGRNSPLHF,TGTGCCATCAGCTACGGGACAGGGAGGAATTCACCCCTCCACTTT